Listed here is a single TCR beta chain. As yet, its antigen is unknown. A much larger clone differs by one base, so this may be a read error. The CDR3 contains 15 residues. Germline values: CDR1 MNHEY, CDR2 SMNVEV (reference sequence). The V end was cut by 2 bases, the J end by 1 base, with 9 bases between. This record comes from a study of T cells in Graves' hyperthyroidism and ophthalmopathy. TCR beta CDR3 regions were amplified from RNA. First-round RT-PCR of the TCR CDR3 relied on the HTBI primer set. Using its own MiXCR run on the multiplex PCR reads, TCRdb lists one record per CDR3 protein. The sample lists fewer than 400,000 distinct CDR3 sequences, roughly an eighth occurring once. Study-wide results and limits: Ophthalmopathy and stable hyperthyroidism were separated by a 13 V-J model. Most thyroid clonotypes expanded above 0.001 appeared in blood too.

Sequences were obtained from blood. This clonotype was sampled from a man aged 45-65 years with Graves' ophthalmopathy. The chain is built from TRBV27 and TRBJ1-3; D possibly corresponds to TRBD1 (5 bases). This chain's CDR3 is CASSLPAGSGNTIYF. The CDR3 nucleotides read TGTGCCAGCAGTTTACCGGCAGGGTCTGGAAACACCATATATTTT.